This T cell receptor beta chain was observed in a study of cytomegalovirus exposure and HLA in healthy donors. Study-wide results and caveats: A missense DCLRE1C variant was associated with V- and J-gene trimming of TCR beta chains in a later analysis, and an independent cohort replicated the association. By a later analysis, the bulk of CMV-associated TCR beta chains appeared HLA-restricted. No immune exposure information besides CMV serostatus was available.

The PCR was carried out with 60 Vbeta primers and 13 Jbeta primers. Authors' data handling: There were 70 million to 95 million unique TCR beta chains by a later count, and some 12 million of them were shared. The repertoire was sequenced with immunoSEQ multiplex PCR; TCRdb's copy has only in-frame clones and lacks some. D and trimming come from the DNA, and the V and J calls and clone size come from that table. Among approximately 180,000 clones listed, around three quarters were seen once. A note on this clone: No antigen is known for it.

The germline CDR1 and CDR2 sequences are MRHNA and SNTAGT. Trimming took 6 bases from V and 2 from J; bases not matched to a gene: 12. There are 16 residues in the CDR3. The receptor was derived from a woman aged 25 to 45 in good health and CMV-seronegative. The chain recombines TRBV6-4 with TRBJ1-1, with 7 bases that match TRBD1. The sequenced sample was PBMCs. In DNA, the CDR3 is TGTGCCAGCAGCGCTGAGACAGGGCCGGAAAACACTGAAGCTTTCTTT. Protein sequence: CASSAETGPENTEAFF.